This entry features one T cell receptor beta chain sequence. The antigen remains unidentified. TCRdb's table, derived via immunoSEQ multiplex PCR, lists solely in-frame clones and lacks some. This table has under 2,000,000 clones, about 95% appearing once. Only CD45RO-negative cells positively selected for CCR7 counted as naive CD8 cells, so terminally differentiated effector memory CD45RA+ cells were excluded. Germline V gene sequence: CDR1 SGHAT, CDR2 FQNNGV. V was pared by 4 bases and J by 3 bases, with 14 bases between. The CDR3 is 15 amino acids. The sample originates from a study of shared clonotypes between healthy human individuals. General study findings and limits: The generation probabilities recorded for non-shared clonotypes fell below those of clonotypes shared by all four donors.

Sequencing was done on a sample of naive CD8+ T cells sorted from blood. V and J are TRBV11-2 and TRBJ2-3; D remains ambiguous. This receptor was identified in a young man in good health. The CDR3 nucleotides are TGTGCCAGCAGCTCCCCCGGTGGGGTGACAGATACGCAGTATTTT. Amino acid sequence: CASSSPGGVTDTQYF.